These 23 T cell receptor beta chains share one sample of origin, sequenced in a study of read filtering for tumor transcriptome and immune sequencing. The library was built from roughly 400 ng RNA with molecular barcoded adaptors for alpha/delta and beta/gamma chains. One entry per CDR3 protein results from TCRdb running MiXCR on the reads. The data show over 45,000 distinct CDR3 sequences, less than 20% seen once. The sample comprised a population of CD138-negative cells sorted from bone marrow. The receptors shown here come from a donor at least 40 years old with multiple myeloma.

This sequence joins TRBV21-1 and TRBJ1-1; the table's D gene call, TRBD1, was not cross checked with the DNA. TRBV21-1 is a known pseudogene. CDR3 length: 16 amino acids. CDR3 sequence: CASARPLDRGGTEAFF. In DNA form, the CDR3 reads TGTGCCAGCGCCCGCCCATTGGACAGGGGAGGCACTGAAGCTTTCTTT.

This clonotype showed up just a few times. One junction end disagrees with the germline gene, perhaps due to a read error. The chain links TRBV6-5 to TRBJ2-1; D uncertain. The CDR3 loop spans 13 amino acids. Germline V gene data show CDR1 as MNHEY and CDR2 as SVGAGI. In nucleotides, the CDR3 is TGTGCCAGCAGTTACGGGCAGTACAATGGGCAGTTCTTC. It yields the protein CASSYGQYNGQFF.

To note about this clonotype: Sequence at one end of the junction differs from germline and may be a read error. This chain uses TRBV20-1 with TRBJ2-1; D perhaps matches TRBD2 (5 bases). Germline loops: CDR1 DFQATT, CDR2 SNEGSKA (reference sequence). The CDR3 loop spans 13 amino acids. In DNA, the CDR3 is TGCAGTGCCCTCGCGGACTCCCACAATGAGCAGTTCTTC. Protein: CSALADSHNEQFF.

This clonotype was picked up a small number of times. CDR3 loop: CSAPFTNAYEQYF. The CDR3 DNA sequence: TGCAGTGCTCCCTTTACTAACGCCTACGAGCAGTACTTC. The V call is TRBV20-1, the J call TRBJ2-7, with no clear D. The CDR3 extends over 13 amino acids. Trimming took off 5 bases at V and 2 bases at J, with 13 bases between the two ends. CDR1 is DFQATT and CDR2 is SNEGSKA in the germline V gene (reference sequence).

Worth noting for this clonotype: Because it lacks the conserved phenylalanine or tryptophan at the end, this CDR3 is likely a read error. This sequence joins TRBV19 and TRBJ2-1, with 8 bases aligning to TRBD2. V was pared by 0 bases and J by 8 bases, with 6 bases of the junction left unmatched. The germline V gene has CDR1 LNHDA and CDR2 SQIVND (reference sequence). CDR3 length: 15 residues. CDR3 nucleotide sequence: TGTGCCAGTAGTATAGATGGGAGCGGGGGTGATGAGCAGTTCCTC. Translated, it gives CASSIDGSGGDEQFL.

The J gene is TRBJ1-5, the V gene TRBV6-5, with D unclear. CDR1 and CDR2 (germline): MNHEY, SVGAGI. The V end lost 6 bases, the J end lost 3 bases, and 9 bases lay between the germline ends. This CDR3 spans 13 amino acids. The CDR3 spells CASSGGPNQPQHF. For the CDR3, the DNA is TGTGCCAGCAGCGGAGGGCCCAATCAGCCCCAGCATTTT.

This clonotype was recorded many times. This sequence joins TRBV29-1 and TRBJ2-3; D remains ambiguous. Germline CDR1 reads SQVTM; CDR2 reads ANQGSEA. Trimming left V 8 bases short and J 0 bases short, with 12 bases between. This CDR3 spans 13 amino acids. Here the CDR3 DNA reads TGCAGCTCTCCTAGAGGAAGCACAGATACGCAGTATTTT. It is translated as CSSPRGSTDTQYF.

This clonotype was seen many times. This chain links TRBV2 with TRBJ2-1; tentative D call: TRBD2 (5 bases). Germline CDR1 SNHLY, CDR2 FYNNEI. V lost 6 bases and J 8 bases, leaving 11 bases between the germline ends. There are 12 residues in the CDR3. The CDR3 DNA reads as TGTGCCAGCAGAGCCGGGGTCTATGAGCAGTTCTTC. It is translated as CASRAGVYEQFF.

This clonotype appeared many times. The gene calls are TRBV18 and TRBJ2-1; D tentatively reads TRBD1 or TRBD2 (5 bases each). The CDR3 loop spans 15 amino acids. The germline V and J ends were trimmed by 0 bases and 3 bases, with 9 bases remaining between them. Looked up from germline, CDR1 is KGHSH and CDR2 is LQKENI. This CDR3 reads CASSPPGAFYNEQFF. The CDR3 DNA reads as TGTGCCAGCTCACCACCCGGGGCCTTCTACAATGAGCAGTTCTTC.

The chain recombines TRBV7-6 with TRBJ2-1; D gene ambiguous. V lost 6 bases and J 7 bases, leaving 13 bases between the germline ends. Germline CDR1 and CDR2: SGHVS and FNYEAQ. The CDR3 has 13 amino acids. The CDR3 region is CASSSLVGNEQFF. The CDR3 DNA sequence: TGTGCCAGCAGTTCTCTAGTCGGTAATGAGCAGTTCTTC.

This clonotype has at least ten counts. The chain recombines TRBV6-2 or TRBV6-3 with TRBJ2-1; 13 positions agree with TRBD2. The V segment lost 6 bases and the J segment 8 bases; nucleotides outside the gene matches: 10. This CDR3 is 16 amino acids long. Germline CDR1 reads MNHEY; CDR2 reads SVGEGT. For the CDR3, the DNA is TGTGCCAGCAGCCCCTGGACTAGCGGGAGAGGGTATGAGCAGTTCTTC. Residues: CASSPWTSGRGYEQFF.

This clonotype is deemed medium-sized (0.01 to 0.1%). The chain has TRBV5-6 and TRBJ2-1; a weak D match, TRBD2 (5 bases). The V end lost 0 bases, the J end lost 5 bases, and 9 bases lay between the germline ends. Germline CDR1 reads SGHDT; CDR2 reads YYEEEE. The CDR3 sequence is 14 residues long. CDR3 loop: CASSLGGIDNEQFF. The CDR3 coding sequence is TGTGCCAGCAGCTTGGGAGGGATTGACAATGAGCAGTTCTTC.

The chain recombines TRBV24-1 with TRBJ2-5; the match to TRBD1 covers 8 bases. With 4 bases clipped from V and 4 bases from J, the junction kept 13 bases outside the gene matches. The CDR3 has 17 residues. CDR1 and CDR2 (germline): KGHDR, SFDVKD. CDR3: CATSDTTGTGVGETQYF. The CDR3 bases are TGTGCCACCAGTGACACCACCGGGACAGGCGTAGGAGAGACCCAGTACTTC.

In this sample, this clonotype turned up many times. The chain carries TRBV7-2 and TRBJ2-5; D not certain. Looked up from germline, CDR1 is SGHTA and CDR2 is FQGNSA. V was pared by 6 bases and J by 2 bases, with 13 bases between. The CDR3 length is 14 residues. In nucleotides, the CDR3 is TGTGCCAGCAGAATTACAGCCGGGCAAGAGACCCAGTACTTC. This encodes CASRITAGQETQYF.

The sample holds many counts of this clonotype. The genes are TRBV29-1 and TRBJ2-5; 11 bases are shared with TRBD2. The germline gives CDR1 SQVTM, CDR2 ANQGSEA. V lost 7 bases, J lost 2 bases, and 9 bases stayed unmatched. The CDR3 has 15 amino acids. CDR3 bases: TGCAGCGCCAACCTAGCGGGAGGATCTCAAGAGACCCAGTACTTC. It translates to CSANLAGGSQETQYF.

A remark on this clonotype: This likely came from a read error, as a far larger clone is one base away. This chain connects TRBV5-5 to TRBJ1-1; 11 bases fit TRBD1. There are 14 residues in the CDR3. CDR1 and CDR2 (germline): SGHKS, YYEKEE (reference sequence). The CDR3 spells CASSTDRGPTKAFF. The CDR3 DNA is TGTGCCAGCAGCACGGACAGGGGGCCCACTAAAGCTTTCTTT. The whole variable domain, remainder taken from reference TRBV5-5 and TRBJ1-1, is DAGVTQSPTHLIKTRGQQVTLRCSPISGHKSVSWYQQVLGQGPQFIFQYYEKEERGRGNFPDRFSARQFPNYSSELNVNALLLGDSALYLCASSTDRGPTKAFFGQGTRLTVV.

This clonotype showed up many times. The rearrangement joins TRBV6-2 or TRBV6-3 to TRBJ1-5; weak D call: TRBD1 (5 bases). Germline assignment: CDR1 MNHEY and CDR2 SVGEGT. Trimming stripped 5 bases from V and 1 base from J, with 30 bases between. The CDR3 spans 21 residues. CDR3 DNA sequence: TGTGCCAGCAGTCAATACTTCGAAGCATGGACAAGAAGAAGGAGCAATCAGCCCCAGCATTTT. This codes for CASSQYFEAWTRRRSNQPQHF.

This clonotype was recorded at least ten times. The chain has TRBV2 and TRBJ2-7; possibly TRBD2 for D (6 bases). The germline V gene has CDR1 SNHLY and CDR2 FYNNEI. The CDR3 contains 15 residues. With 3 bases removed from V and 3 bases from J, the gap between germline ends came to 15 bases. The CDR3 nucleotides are TGTGCCAGCAGTGAGGAAGCGGGTAGGGACTACGAGCAGTACTTC. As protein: CASSEEAGRDYEQYF.

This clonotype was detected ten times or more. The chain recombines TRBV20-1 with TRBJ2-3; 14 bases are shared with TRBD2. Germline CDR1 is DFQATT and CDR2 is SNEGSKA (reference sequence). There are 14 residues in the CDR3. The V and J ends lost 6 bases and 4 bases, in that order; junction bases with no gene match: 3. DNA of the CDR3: TGCAGTGCAACGACTAGCGGGAGGGCAGATACGCAGTATTTT. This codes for CSATTSGRADTQYF.

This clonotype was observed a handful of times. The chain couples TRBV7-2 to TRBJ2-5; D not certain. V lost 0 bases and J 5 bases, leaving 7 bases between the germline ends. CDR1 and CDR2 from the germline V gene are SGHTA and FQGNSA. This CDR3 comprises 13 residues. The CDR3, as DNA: TGTGCCAGCAGCTTAGCCTTTGCGGAGACCCAGTACTTC. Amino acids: CASSLAFAETQYF.

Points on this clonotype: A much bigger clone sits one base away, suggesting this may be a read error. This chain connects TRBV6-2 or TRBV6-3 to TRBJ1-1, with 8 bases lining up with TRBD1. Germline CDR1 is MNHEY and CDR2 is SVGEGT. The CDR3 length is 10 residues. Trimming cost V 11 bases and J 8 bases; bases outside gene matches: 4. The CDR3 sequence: CAGRDREAFF. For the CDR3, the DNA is TGTGCCGGCCGGGACAGGGAAGCTTTCTTT.

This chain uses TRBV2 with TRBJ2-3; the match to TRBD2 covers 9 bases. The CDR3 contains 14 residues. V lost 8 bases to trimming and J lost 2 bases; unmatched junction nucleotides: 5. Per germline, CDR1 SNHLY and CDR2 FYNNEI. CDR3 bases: TGTGCCAGCCATCTAGCGGGAACCACAGATACGCAGTATTTT. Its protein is CASHLAGTTDTQYF.

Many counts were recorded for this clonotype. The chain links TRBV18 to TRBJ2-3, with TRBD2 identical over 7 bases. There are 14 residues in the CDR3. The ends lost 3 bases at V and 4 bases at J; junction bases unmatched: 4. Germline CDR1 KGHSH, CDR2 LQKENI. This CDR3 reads CASSPREGPDTQYF. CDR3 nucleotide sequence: TGTGCCAGCTCACCGAGGGAGGGCCCAGATACGCAGTATTTT.